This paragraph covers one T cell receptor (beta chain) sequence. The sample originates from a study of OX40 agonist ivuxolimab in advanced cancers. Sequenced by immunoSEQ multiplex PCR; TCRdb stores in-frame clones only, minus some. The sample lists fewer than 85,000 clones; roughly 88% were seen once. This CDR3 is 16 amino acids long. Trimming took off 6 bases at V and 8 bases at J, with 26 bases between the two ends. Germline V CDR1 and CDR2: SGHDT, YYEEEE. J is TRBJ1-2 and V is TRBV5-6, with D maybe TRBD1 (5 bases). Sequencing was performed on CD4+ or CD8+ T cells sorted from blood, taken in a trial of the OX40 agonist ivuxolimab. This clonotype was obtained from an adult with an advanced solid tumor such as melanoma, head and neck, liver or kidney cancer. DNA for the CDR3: TGTGCCAGCACCACCATTCGGGCTCTTCTTTGGGGCGGCTACACCTTC. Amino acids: CASTTIRALLWGGYTF.